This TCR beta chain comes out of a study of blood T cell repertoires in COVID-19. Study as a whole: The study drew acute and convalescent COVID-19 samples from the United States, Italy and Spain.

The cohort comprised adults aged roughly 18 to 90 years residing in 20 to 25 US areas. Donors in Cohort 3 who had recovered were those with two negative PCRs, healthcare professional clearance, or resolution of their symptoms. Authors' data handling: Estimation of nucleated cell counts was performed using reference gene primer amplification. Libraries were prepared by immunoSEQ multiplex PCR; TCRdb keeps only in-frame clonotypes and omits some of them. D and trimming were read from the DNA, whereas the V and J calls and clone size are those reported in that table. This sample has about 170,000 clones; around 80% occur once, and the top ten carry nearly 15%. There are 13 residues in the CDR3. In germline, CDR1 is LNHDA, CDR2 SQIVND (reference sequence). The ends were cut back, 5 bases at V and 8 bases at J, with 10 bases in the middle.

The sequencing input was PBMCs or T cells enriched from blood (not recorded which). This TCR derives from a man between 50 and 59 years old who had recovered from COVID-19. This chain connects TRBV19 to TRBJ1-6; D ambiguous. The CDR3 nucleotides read TGTGCCAGTAGTGTTCCCGGTGATTCACCCCTCCACTTT. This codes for CASSVPGDSPLHF.